The 25 T cell receptor beta chains below come from one sample, sequenced in a study of blood T cell repertoires in COVID-19. The data were produced by immunoSEQ multiplex PCR, yet TCRdb's version contains in-frame clones alone and is incomplete. The table lists 200,000 to 300,000 clones, more than 65% of them singletons. Sequences were obtained from peripheral blood. The receptors come from a woman aged 80 or older with acute or convalescent COVID-19.

This chain uses TRBV24-1 with TRBJ2-3; 8 bases align to TRBD2. The CDR3 length is 19 residues. After removal of 1 base from V and 4 bases from J, the junction contained 15 bases not matched to a gene. Per germline, CDR1 KGHDR and CDR2 SFDVKD. The DNA of the CDR3 is TGTGCCACCAGTGATTTCAGGGACGAGCGGGAGTCATCGGCAGATACGCAGTATTTT. Translated: CATSDFRDERESSADTQYF.

This sequence joins TRBV5-4 and TRBJ1-4; TRBD1 might be the D (5 bases). CDR3 size: 16 residues. CDR1 SGHNT and CDR2 YYREEE come from the germline V gene (reference sequence). The V end lost 1 base, the J end lost 8 bases, and 18 bases lay between the germline ends. The CDR3: CASSLTGDGIKEKLFF. In DNA form, the CDR3 reads TGTGCCAGCAGCTTGACGGGGGACGGCATAAAAGAAAAACTGTTTTTT.

This clone was observed a single time. The chain recombines TRBV19 with TRBJ2-4; 10 bases are a match to TRBD1. Trimming took 8 bases from V and 6 from J; bases not matched to a gene: 4. CDR3 length: 13 residues. Germline assignment: CDR1 LNHDA and CDR2 SQIVND (reference sequence). As DNA, the CDR3 is TGTGCCAGTCGACAGGGGGCTAGAAACATTCAGTACTTC. This sequence encodes CASRQGARNIQYF.

The chain joins TRBV19 to TRBJ1-5; no reliable D call. CDR1 is LNHDA and CDR2 is SQIVND in the germline V gene (reference sequence). Trimming removed 3 bases from V and 3 bases from J, with 12 bases in between. CDR3 length equals 15 residues. CDR3 sequence (DNA): TGTGCCAGTAGTATCCAGTCCAGTATCAATCAGCCCCAGCATTTT. The encoded protein is CASSIQSSINQPQHF. The whole variable domain, remainder taken from reference TRBV19 and TRBJ1-5, is DGGITQSPKYLFRKEGQNVTLSCEQNLNHDAMYWYRQDPGQGLRLIYYSQIVNDFQKGDIAEGYSVSREKKESFPLTVTSAQKNPTAFYLCASSIQSSINQPQHFGDGTRLSIL.

The J gene is TRBJ2-2, the V gene TRBV7-3; possible D gene TRBD2, 5 bases. This CDR3 comprises 17 residues. Germline CDR1 is SGHTA and CDR2 is FQGTGA. Trimming took 5 bases from V and 5 from J, leaving 21 bases between them. CDR3 in amino acids: CASSESPVMTGTGELFF. CDR3 nucleotide sequence: TGTGCCAGCAGCGAGAGTCCGGTAATGACGGGAACCGGGGAGCTGTTTTTT.

This chain uses TRBV3-1 (or the pseudogene TRBV3-2) with TRBJ1-2, with 8 nucleotides matching TRBD1. This CDR3 has 15 residues. Germline assignment: CDR1 LGHDT and CDR2 YNNKEL (reference sequence). V dropped 1 base and J dropped 5; count of bases not matched to a gene: 6. CDR3 amino acids: CASSQAAGGPYGYTF. CDR3 DNA: TGTGCCAGCAGCCAAGCGGCAGGGGGCCCATATGGCTACACCTTC.

A remark on this clone: Other DNA sequences in this specimen translate into the identical CDR3. This chain uses TRBV25-1 with TRBJ2-1; 11 nucleotides align to TRBD2. The length of the CDR3 is 16 residues. The V gene's germline CDR1 is MGHDK and CDR2 SYGVNS. V shed 5 bases and J 0 bases; nucleotides not matched to a gene: 3. The CDR3 sequence: CASSRLAGSSYNEQFF. The CDR3, as DNA: TGTGCCAGCAGTAGACTAGCGGGGAGCTCCTACAATGAGCAGTTCTTC.

The genes are TRBV1 and TRBJ1-2; the tabulated D call, TRBD1, remains unverified against the DNA. TRBV1 is annotated as a pseudogene. The CDR3 length is 14 residues. DNA of the CDR3: TGCACCAGCAGATGGACAGGGTTAGGTTATGGCTACACCTTC. Its protein product is CTSRWTGLGYGYTF.

This clone was recorded at least ten times. The chain employs TRBV5-3 and TRBJ2-2; TRBD1 agrees at 9 bases. TRBV5-3 is known as an ORF, though its function is uncertain. The junction had 7 bases not matched to a gene; V was cut back by 0 bases and J by 4 bases. The CDR3 runs 17 residues. DNA for the CDR3: TGTGCCAGAAGCTTGGGGCCGGGACAGGGAATCACCGGGGAGCTGTTTTTT. The encoded protein is CARSLGPGQGITGELFF.

The table lists this clone with a few counts. The V gene is TRBV19, the J gene TRBJ1-5, with unresolved D. There are 14 residues in the CDR3. Trimming pared 3 bases from V and 2 bases from J, leaving 8 bases between. CDR1 and CDR2 (germline): LNHDA, SQIVND (reference sequence). As DNA, the CDR3 is TGTGCCAGTAGTATCGCAGGCGGCAATCAGCCCCAGCATTTT. Its protein product is CASSIAGGNQPQHF. The variable domain in full, with the rest retrieved from reference TRBV19 and TRBJ1-5, is DGGITQSPKYLFRKEGQNVTLSCEQNLNHDAMYWYRQDPGQGLRLIYYSQIVNDFQKGDIAEGYSVSREKKESFPLTVTSAQKNPTAFYLCASSIAGGNQPQHFGDGTRLSIL.

This clone was counted a single time. V gene TRBV5-1 combines with J gene TRBJ2-3; 7 bases align to TRBD2. The CDR3 has 15 amino acids. Germline CDR1 is SGHRS and CDR2 is YFSETQ. V shed 0 bases, J shed 5 bases, and the junction held 6 bases outside the gene matches. The CDR3 is CASSLGAGLLDTQYF. The CDR3 DNA follows: TGCGCCAGCAGCTTGGGAGCGGGACTTTTAGATACGCAGTATTTT.

There are a few counts of this clone. The chain employs TRBV28 and TRBJ2-7; 9 bases line up with TRBD1. The CDR3 is made up of 14 amino acids. Per the germline V gene, CDR1 is MDHEN and CDR2 is SYDVKM. The trim removed 5 bases at V and 1 base at J, leaving 3 bases unmatched. CDR3 bases: TGTGCCAGCAGTCCGACAGGGGGATCCTACGAGCAGTACTTC. Its protein is CASSPTGGSYEQYF.

The chain recombines TRBV29-1 with TRBJ2-1; TRBD2 agrees at 9 bases. The CDR3 is made up of 16 amino acids. The germline V gene has CDR1 SQVTM and CDR2 ANQGSEA. V shed 6 bases and J 0 bases; nucleotides not matched to a gene: 9. In DNA, the CDR3 is TGCAGCGTACAGGCGGGGGGGACCAACTCCTACAATGAGCAGTTCTTC. Translating it yields CSVQAGGTNSYNEQFF.

The chain couples TRBV5-4 to TRBJ1-6; D remains ambiguous. The CDR3 length is 13 residues. From germline, CDR1 is SGHNT and CDR2 YYREEE (reference sequence). Trimming removed 2 bases at V and 7 bases at J, with 7 bases between. The chain's CDR3 is CASSFLSNSPLHF. As DNA, the CDR3 is TGTGCCAGCAGCTTCCTCTCGAATTCACCCCTCCACTTT. Full variable domain (rest looked up from reference TRBV5-4 and TRBJ1-6): ETGVTQSPTHLIKTRGQQVTLRCSSQSGHNTVSWYQQALGQGPQFIFQYYREEENGRGNFPPRFSGLQFPNYSSELNVNALELDDSALYLCASSFLSNSPLHFGNGTRLTVT.

This clone turned up a few times. V and J are TRBV28 and TRBJ1-6; 10 bases are shared with TRBD1. J lost 0 bases, V lost 2 bases, and 7 bases had no gene match. The CDR3 has 19 amino acids. CDR1 and CDR2 from the germline V gene are MDHEN and SYDVKM. The CDR3, as DNA: TGTGCCAGCAGTTTACTTGGACAGGGGGTCGGCTCCTATAATTCACCCCTCCACTTT. Protein product: CASSLLGQGVGSYNSPLHF.

The CDR3 DNA reads as TGCGCCAGCAGCTTGTCTGTTTCGAGCGGGGGCCCCTATGGCTACACCTTC. Amino acid sequence: CASSLSVSSGGPYGYTF. V and J are TRBV5-1 and TRBJ1-2, with a tentative D call TRBD1 (6 bases). CDR1 SGHRS and CDR2 YFSETQ come from the germline V gene. The ends were cut back, 1 base at V and 4 bases at J, with 20 bases in the middle. The CDR3 is 17 residues long.

This clone was seen more than once but under ten times. The chain uses TRBV24-1 and TRBJ2-7; possibly TRBD1 for D (5 bases). The CDR3 loop spans 13 amino acids. Trimming left V 3 bases short and J 3 bases short, with 8 bases between. The germline CDR1 and CDR2 sequences are KGHDR and SFDVKD. The CDR3 protein is CATSDGANYEQYF. The CDR3 coding sequence is TGTGCCACCAGTGATGGGGCTAACTACGAGCAGTACTTC.

The CDR3 region is CASSSGTGHNEQFF. In nucleotides, the CDR3 is TGTGCCAGCAGCTCCGGGACAGGGCACAATGAGCAGTTCTTC. The chain combines TRBV5-8 with TRBJ2-1, with TRBD1 matching 9 bases. The germline gives CDR1 SGHTS, CDR2 YDEGEE. The V and J ends lost 3 bases and 5 bases, in that order; junction bases with no gene match: 3. The CDR3 runs 14 residues.

The chain combines TRBV19 with TRBJ1-2, with D possibly matching TRBD1 (6 bases). V gave up 2 bases and J gave up 7 bases, with 20 bases separating them. The CDR3 is made up of 16 amino acids. CDR1 is LNHDA and CDR2 is SQIVND in the germline V gene (reference sequence). Here the CDR3 reads CASSITTRGYQLGYTF. The CDR3 DNA sequence: TGTGCCAGTAGTATAACGACAAGGGGGTACCAACTTGGCTACACCTTC.

The chain carries TRBV6-1 and TRBJ2-1; 9 bases match TRBD2. This CDR3 is built from 18 residues. Germline V gives CDR1 MNHNS, CDR2 SASEGT. The ends lost 3 bases at V and 2 bases at J; junction bases unmatched: 11. The CDR3: CASSERIAGVGTYNEQFF. DNA for the CDR3: TGTGCCAGCAGTGAGAGAATAGCGGGGGTTGGGACCTACAATGAGCAGTTCTTC.

V usage is TRBV6-6 and J usage is TRBJ2-1; 11 nucleotides line up with TRBD1. There are 18 residues in the CDR3. Germline trimming cut 5 bases from V and 0 bases from J; bases unmatched to any gene: 9. From germline, CDR1 is MNHNY and CDR2 SVGAGI (reference sequence). In nucleotides, the CDR3 is TGTGCCAGCAGTCCACGGGGTGGGACAGGGGGCTCCTACAATGAGCAGTTCTTC. It translates to CASSPRGGTGGSYNEQFF.

CDR3 protein: CASSAGRGRETQYF. The CDR3 nucleotides are TGCGCCAGCAGCGCGGGACGGGGAAGGGAGACCCAGTACTTC. V usage is TRBV5-1 and J usage is TRBJ2-5; perhaps TRBD2 as D (6 bases). This CDR3 contains 14 residues. V lost 4 bases to trimming and J lost 5 bases, with 15 bases between them. CDR1 is SGHRS, CDR2 YFSETQ, per germline.

V usage is TRBV14 and J usage is TRBJ1-5, with D possibly being TRBD1 (6 bases). Trimming removed 4 bases at V and 5 bases at J, with 15 bases between. CDR1 SGHDN and CDR2 FVKESK come from the germline V gene. This CDR3 region has 15 residues. This CDR3 is CASSPFRAGDQPQHF. CDR3 in DNA: TGTGCCAGCAGCCCTTTTAGGGCAGGGGATCAGCCCCAGCATTTT.

V usage is TRBV6-5 and J usage is TRBJ1-4; D is undetermined. Trimming removed 4 bases at V and 7 bases at J, with 16 bases between. The germline CDR1 and CDR2 sequences are MNHEY and SVGAGI. This CDR3 comprises 15 residues. In nucleotides, the CDR3 is TGTGCCAGCAGTTCTCGGCAAACGGCGGGTGAAAAACTGTTTTTT. Protein: CASSSRQTAGEKLFF.

The chain is built from TRBV25-1 and TRBJ1-1, with TRBD1 identical over 9 bases. The germline V gene has CDR1 MGHDK and CDR2 SYGVNS. V was pared by 7 bases and J by 5 bases, with 5 bases of the junction left unmatched. The CDR3 sequence is 13 residues long. CDR3 protein: CASTPTGGTEAFF. The DNA for the CDR3 is TGTGCCAGCACCCCGACAGGGGGGACTGAAGCTTTCTTT.